Listed here are 32 T cell receptor beta chains from one sample, sequenced in a study of T cells after yellow fever vaccination. TCRdb processed the 5' RACE reads anew with MiXCR; each CDR3 protein has one entry. The top ten hold roughly 18% of the sample, which has approximately 350,000 distinct CDR3 sequences, around 10% seen once. The sample here was PBMCs, taken on the day of the first yellow fever vaccination. Receptors originate from a man aged 18 to 30 who received the YFV17D yellow fever vaccine.

This clonotype came up many times. The V gene is TRBV6-2 or TRBV6-3, the J gene TRBJ2-6; no clear D. V was clipped by 3 bases and J by 0 bases, with 6 bases between them. From germline, CDR1 is MNHEY and CDR2 SVGEGT. CDR3 size: 15 residues. CDR3 sequence reads: CASSYSSSGANVLTF. For the CDR3, the DNA is TGTGCCAGCAGTTATAGCAGCTCTGGGGCCAACGTCCTGACTTTC.

This clonotype has only a few counts. The chain is built from TRBV12-3 or TRBV12-4 and TRBJ2-2; 8 bases are a match to TRBD2. The length of the CDR3 is 14 residues. V gave up 7 bases and J gave up 1 base; unmatched junction bases: 2. As DNA, the CDR3 is TGTGCCAGCATAGCGGGGCTGAACACCGGGGAGCTGTTTTTT. Translating gives CASIAGLNTGELFF.

The chain carries TRBV27 and TRBJ2-3, with a weak D call TRBD2 (6 bases). V lost 7 bases to trimming and J lost 1 base, with 15 bases between them. Germline CDR1 is MNHEY and CDR2 is SMNVEV (reference sequence). This CDR3 contains 15 residues. The CDR3 DNA reads as TGTGCCAGCACCAAGAGGGCTAGCGGCACAGATACGCAGTATTTT. It codes for CASTKRASGTDTQYF.

This clonotype was counted a few times. V usage is TRBV29-1 and J usage is TRBJ2-5; 7 bases map to TRBD2. The V gene's germline CDR1 is SQVTM and CDR2 ANQGSEA. Germline trimming cut 4 bases from V and 5 bases from J; bases unmatched to any gene: 10. This CDR3 is 14 amino acids long. This CDR3 reads CSVGLAGHGETQYF. As DNA, the CDR3 is TGCAGCGTTGGATTAGCGGGCCATGGGGAGACCCAGTACTTC. Together with reference TRBV29-1 and TRBJ2-5, the CDR3 gives the full variable domain: SAVISQKPSRDICQRGTSLTIQCQVDSQVTMMFWYRQQPGQSLTLIATANQGSEATYESGFVIDKFPISRPNLTFSTLTVSNMSPEDSSIYLCSVGLAGHGETQYFGPGTRLLVL.

V is TRBV6-2 or TRBV6-3 and J is TRBJ2-7, with D possibly TRBD1 on 6 matching bases. The CDR3 is made up of 12 amino acids. V lost 6 bases to trimming and J lost 6 bases, with 12 bases between them. CDR1 MNHEY and CDR2 SVGEGT come from the germline V gene. CDR3 residues: CASRSGQIEQYF. The CDR3 DNA is TGTGCCAGCAGATCGGGACAAATCGAGCAGTACTTC.

Ten or more counts support this clonotype. V gene TRBV4-3 combines with J gene TRBJ2-3; the D is unclear. The V gene's germline CDR1 is LGHNA and CDR2 YSLEER. This CDR3 region has 16 residues. The V and J ends lost 4 bases and 0 bases respectively, with 14 bases between them. The CDR3 bases are TGCGCCAGCAGCCCAGCCCCACCCCATAGCACAGATACGCAGTATTTT. It encodes CASSPAPPHSTDTQYF.

This chain joins TRBV7-9 and TRBJ2-1, with TRBD2 matching over 12 bases. Per the germline V gene, CDR1 is SEHNR and CDR2 is FQNEAQ (reference sequence). The CDR3 length is 17 residues. V gave up 5 bases and J gave up 2 bases; unmatched junction bases: 7. DNA of the CDR3: TGTGCCAGCAGCCCCCCCCCTAGCGGGGGGGCCTACAATGAGCAGTTCTTC. Translating it yields CASSPPPSGGAYNEQFF.

This clonotype has ten or more counts. The chain links TRBV5-1 to TRBJ2-7; 9 bases map to TRBD1. The V gene end was trimmed by 2 bases and the J gene end by 6 bases; junction bases not matched to a gene: 6. From germline, CDR1 is SGHRS and CDR2 YFSETQ. This CDR3 contains 14 residues. In nucleotides, the CDR3 is TGCGCCAGCAGCTTTGGGACAGGGTTTACCGAGCAGTACTTC. Protein: CASSFGTGFTEQYF.

This clonotype showed up just a few times. CDR3 sequence reads: CASSEARVGGRGQPQHF. CDR3 coding DNA: TGTGCCAGCAGTGAAGCGCGGGTTGGGGGACGGGGCCAGCCCCAGCATTTT. The rearrangement links TRBV6-1 to TRBJ1-5; tentative D call: TRBD1 (5 bases). Germline lookup yields CDR1 MNHNS and CDR2 SASEGT. Trimming took 0 bases from V and 7 from J, leaving 19 bases between them. The CDR3 consists of 17 residues.

This clonotype appeared many times. The chain is built from TRBV20-1 and TRBJ2-1, with 7 nucleotides matching TRBD2. The CDR3 extends over 15 amino acids. Germline V gene data show CDR1 as DFQATT and CDR2 as SNEGSKA (reference sequence). J gave up 7 bases and V 2 bases, and 11 bases lay outside the gene matches. The CDR3 region is CSARFSYRGVNEQFF. The CDR3, as DNA: TGCAGTGCTAGATTCTCCTACCGGGGGGTGAATGAGCAGTTCTTC.

This clonotype has a handful of counts. This sequence joins TRBV14 and TRBJ2-1; TRBD2 matches 7 bases. CDR1 is SGHDN and CDR2 is FVKESK in the germline V gene. J was trimmed by 13 bases and V by 5 bases; bases with no gene match: 23. The CDR3 consists of 17 residues. CDR3 coding DNA: TGTGCCAGCAGCTCGTTCCTGCGGGGGACGATCCGTACTACTCAGTTCTTC. As protein: CASSSFLRGTIRTTQFF.

Written as DNA, the CDR3 is TGTGCCAGTAGTATAAAGGGGGCTGGTAATTCACCCCTCCACTTT. Its translation is CASSIKGAGNSPLHF. The V call is TRBV19, the J call TRBJ1-6; 7 bases map to TRBD1. J lost 6 bases, V lost 2 bases, and 4 bases had no gene match. Per germline, CDR1 LNHDA and CDR2 SQIVND (reference sequence). This CDR3 contains 15 residues.

The chain employs TRBV20-1 and TRBJ2-6; 8 bases are shared with TRBD1. Unmatched junction bases numbered 19, after V lost 6 bases and J lost 0 bases. This CDR3 contains 20 residues. Germline V gene data show CDR1 as DFQATT and CDR2 as SNEGSKA (reference sequence). This CDR3 is CSARNLWDRTPSSGANVLTF. The CDR3, as DNA: TGCAGTGCACGAAACCTATGGGACAGGACGCCTAGCTCTGGGGCCAACGTCCTGACTTTC.

This clonotype was seen a handful of times. The V and J genes are TRBV6-5 and TRBJ1-4; a possible D gene is TRBD1 (6 bases). Trimming shortened V by 2 bases and J by 7 bases, and 14 bases separated the two germline ends. The CDR3 loop spans 15 amino acids. Germline V gene data show CDR1 as MNHEY and CDR2 as SVGAGI. DNA for the CDR3: TGTGCCAGCAGTTACCAGGGGTCGAGAAGTGAAAAACTGTTTTTT. Its translation: CASSYQGSRSEKLFF.

This clonotype was seen a handful of times. This chain connects TRBV3-1 to TRBJ1-1, with D unclear. V was shortened by 2 bases and J by 4 bases, with 11 bases between the two germline ends. Germline values: CDR1 LGHDT, CDR2 YNNKEL (reference sequence). The CDR3 totals 14 residues. For the CDR3, the DNA is TGTGCCAGCAGCCAAACGAGACACGCCACTGAAGCTTTCTTT. This gives the protein CASSQTRHATEAFF.

This clonotype was detected only a few times. The rearrangement uses TRBV7-3 and TRBJ2-3, with a possible D match to TRBD2 (5 bases). Trimming stripped 5 bases from V and 8 bases from J, with 11 bases between. CDR1 is SGHTA and CDR2 is FQGTGA in the germline V gene. CDR3 length: 12 amino acids. CDR3 nucleotide sequence: TGTGCCAGCAGCCTGGAGGCGGGTACGCAGTATTTT. Its protein product is CASSLEAGTQYF.

This chain uses TRBV5-4 with TRBJ2-5, with D maybe TRBD2 (6 bases). The CDR3 runs 17 residues. Per germline, CDR1 SGHNT and CDR2 YYREEE (reference sequence). The germline V and J ends were trimmed by 5 bases and 5 bases, with 25 bases remaining between them. CDR3 nucleotide sequence: TGTGCCAGCAGTCTACCGGGGGTTGAGGGGATCGTCGAGACCCAGTACTTC. Translation gives CASSLPGVEGIVETQYF.

The V call is TRBV20-1, the J call TRBJ2-1; perhaps TRBD2 as D (6 bases). CDR3 length: 13 residues. The ends were cut back, 2 bases at V and 8 bases at J, with 13 bases in the middle. Germline loops: CDR1 DFQATT, CDR2 SNEGSKA (reference sequence). CDR3 sequence reads: CSARRTSTDEQFF. The DNA for the CDR3 is TGCAGTGCTAGACGTACTAGCACCGATGAGCAGTTCTTC.

The CDR3 is CASSLRTENGYTF. As DNA, the CDR3 is TGTGCCAGCAGTCTACGGACAGAGAATGGCTACACCTTC. This chain connects TRBV6-5 to TRBJ1-2; D is perhaps TRBD1 (6 bases). Looked up from germline, CDR1 is MNHEY and CDR2 is SVGAGI. V was trimmed by 5 bases and J by 6 bases, leaving 13 bases between them. This CDR3 is built from 13 residues.

The chain carries TRBV12-3 or TRBV12-4 and TRBJ2-4, with a weak D call TRBD1 (6 bases). This CDR3 comprises 15 residues. Trimming stripped 4 bases from V and 1 base from J, with 11 bases between. The CDR3 DNA sequence: TGTGCCAGCAGTTCATTAGACAGGGCCAAAAACATTCAGTACTTC. Translating it yields CASSSLDRAKNIQYF.

Remarks on this clonotype: The junction does not match germline at one end; this may be a read error. CDR3 in amino acids: CASSPLARSGNPYEPYF. The CDR3 DNA sequence: TGTGCCAGCAGCCCATTGGCCCGTAGCGGGAATCCCTACGAGCCGTACTTC. J is TRBJ2-7 and V is TRBV7-8; 8 bases line up with TRBD2. This CDR3 has 17 amino acids. The germline gives CDR1 SGHVS, CDR2 FQNEAQ.

This clonotype came up a few times. This chain links TRBV7-9 with TRBJ1-2; 8 bases fit TRBD1. Germline lookup yields CDR1 SEHNR and CDR2 FQNEAQ (reference sequence). Trimming cost V 1 base and J 8 bases; bases outside gene matches: 9. The CDR3 consists of 15 residues. DNA of the CDR3: TGTGCCAGCAGCTTAGGAGACAGGGGCCCCGAGGGCTACACCTTC. It codes for CASSLGDRGPEGYTF.

The chain has TRBV6-2 or TRBV6-3 and TRBJ1-6; D remains ambiguous. V was shortened by 3 bases and J by 10 bases, with 4 bases between the two germline ends. The CDR3 contains 11 residues. Germline assignment: CDR1 MNHEY and CDR2 SVGEGT. CDR3 protein: CASSYLSPLHF. The CDR3 nucleotides read TGTGCCAGCAGTTATCTATCACCCCTCCACTTT.

This clonotype was seen a few times. V and J are TRBV7-2 and TRBJ1-2; unclear D gene. CDR3 length: 15 amino acids. Germline CDR1 reads SGHTA; CDR2 reads FQGNSA. V was clipped by 5 bases and J by 4 bases, with 17 bases between them. In DNA, the CDR3 is TGTGCCAGCAGCCCCTGGTGGCAGACCATCTATGGCTACACCTTC. Translation: CASSPWWQTIYGYTF. The full variable domain, its missing parts supplied by reference TRBV7-2 and TRBJ1-2, is GAGVSQSPSNKVTEKGKDVELRCDPISGHTALYWYRQSLGQGLEFLIYFQGNSAPDKSGLPSDRFSAERTGGSVSTLTIQRTQQEDSAVYLCASSPWWQTIYGYTFGSGTRLTVV.

The chain links TRBV27 to TRBJ2-2, with D hard to call. Trimming pared 5 bases from V and 1 base from J, leaving 14 bases between. The germline CDR1 and CDR2 sequences are MNHEY and SMNVEV (reference sequence). The CDR3 is 16 residues long. The CDR3, as DNA: TGTGCCAGCAGTCCACTGACAACTTTGAACACCGGGGAGCTGTTTTTT. This gives the protein CASSPLTTLNTGELFF.

This clonotype was picked up a small number of times. The V and J genes are TRBV5-1 and TRBJ2-3; 7 bases are shared with TRBD2. The CDR3 runs 14 residues. The germline gives CDR1 SGHRS, CDR2 YFSETQ. V lost 6 bases, J lost 0 bases, and 4 bases stayed unmatched. CDR3 amino acids: CASNRGGSTDTQYF. As DNA, the CDR3 is TGCGCCAGCAATAGGGGAGGGAGCACAGATACGCAGTATTTT.

V gene TRBV6-5 combines with J gene TRBJ1-2; the D gene is possibly TRBD1 (5 bases). Trimming left V 4 bases short and J 6 bases short, with 15 bases between. The CDR3 loop spans 14 amino acids. Germline assignment: CDR1 MNHEY and CDR2 SVGAGI. The CDR3 DNA reads TGTGCCAGCAGTTGGGACGGTGAGGATAATGGCTACACCTTC. This gives the protein CASSWDGEDNGYTF.

V gene TRBV20-1 combines with J gene TRBJ1-6, with TRBD1 identical over 7 bases. V dropped 6 bases and J dropped 7; count of bases not matched to a gene: 6. Per germline, CDR1 DFQATT and CDR2 SNEGSKA (reference sequence). The CDR3 loop spans 13 amino acids. CDR3 sequence: CSAAGQRNSPLHF. The CDR3 bases are TGCAGTGCGGCGGGACAGAGAAATTCACCCCTCCACTTT.

V is TRBV27 and J is TRBJ1-4; weak D call: TRBD1 (5 bases). V was cut by 4 bases and J by 7 bases, with 19 bases left in between. CDR1 is MNHEY and CDR2 is SMNVEV in the germline V gene (reference sequence). This CDR3 comprises 16 residues. CDR3 DNA sequence: TGTGCCAGCAGTTCCCCGGTGAAGGGGCTGGGTGAAAAACTGTTTTTT. Translating gives CASSSPVKGLGEKLFF.

As regards this clonotype: It may be a read error: a sequence one base away is much more abundant. V is TRBV12-3 or TRBV12-4 and J is TRBJ1-3, with D maybe TRBD1 (6 bases). V was cut by 5 bases and J by 2 bases, with 16 bases left in between. There are 16 residues in the CDR3. The CDR3 here is CASSIRTDGPGNTIYF. The DNA for the CDR3 is TGTGCCAGCAGTATACGGACAGATGGGCCTGGAAACACCATATATTTT.

This clonotype was seen more than once but under ten times. The V gene is TRBV19, the J gene TRBJ1-4, with a tentative D call TRBD1 (6 bases). CDR1 and CDR2 (germline): LNHDA, SQIVND (reference sequence). The CDR3 spans 14 residues. Trimming took 5 bases from V and 8 from J, leaving 15 bases between them. This CDR3 is CASSLGGRREKLFF. The CDR3 coding sequence is TGTGCCAGTAGTTTAGGGGGTCGTCGAGAAAAACTGTTTTTT.

The CDR3 DNA sequence: TGTGCCAGCAGTTACACCAGGACAGGGGCCGAACTGAGGACCTTC. Its protein product is CASSYTRTGAELRTF. The V and J genes are TRBV6-5 and TRBJ1-2; 9 bases are a match to TRBD1. CDR1 MNHEY and CDR2 SVGAGI come from the germline V gene. V trimming: 2 bases; J trimming: 14 bases; junction bases outside the gene matches: 15. The CDR3 length is 15 residues.